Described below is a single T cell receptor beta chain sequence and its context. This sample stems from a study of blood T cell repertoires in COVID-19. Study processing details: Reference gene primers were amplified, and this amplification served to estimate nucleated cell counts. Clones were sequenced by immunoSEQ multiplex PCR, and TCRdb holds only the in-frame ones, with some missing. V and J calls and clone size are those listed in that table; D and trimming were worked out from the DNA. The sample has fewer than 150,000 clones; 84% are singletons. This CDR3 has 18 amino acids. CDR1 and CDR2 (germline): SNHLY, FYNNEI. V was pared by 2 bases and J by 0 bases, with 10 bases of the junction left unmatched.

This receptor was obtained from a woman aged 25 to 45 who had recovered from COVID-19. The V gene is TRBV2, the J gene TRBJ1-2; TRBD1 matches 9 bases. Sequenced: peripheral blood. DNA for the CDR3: TGTGCCAGCAGTGAATTAGGGACAGGGACTTTTACTAACTATGGCTACACCTTC. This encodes CASSELGTGTFTNYGYTF. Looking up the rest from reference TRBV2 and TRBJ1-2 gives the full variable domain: EPEVTQTPSHQVTQMGQEVILRCVPISNHLYFYWYRQILGQKVEFLVSFYNNEISEKSEIFDDQFSVERPDGSNFTLKIRSTKLEDSAMYFCASSELGTGTFTNYGYTFGSGTRLTVV.